The 23 T cell receptor beta chains reported below all come from one sample, sequenced in a study of shared clonotypes between healthy human individuals. In the naive CD8 group, cells lacked CD45RO and were positively selected for CCR7, so terminally differentiated effector memory CD45RA+ cells were left out. Repertoires were generated with immunoSEQ multiplex PCR, while TCRdb's copy carries only in-frame clones and drops some. The sample shows more than 2 million clones, less than 95% of them seen only once. Sequencing input: naive CD8+ T cells sorted from blood. These receptors were collected from a man younger than 35 in good health.

V gene TRBV10-3 combines with J gene TRBJ2-7; 8 nucleotides line up with TRBD1. Per germline, CDR1 ENHRY and CDR2 SYGVKD. The CDR3 totals 13 residues. The ends lost 6 bases at V and 4 bases at J; junction bases unmatched: 5. The CDR3 sequence: CAIRPGTGYEQYF. As DNA, the CDR3 is TGTGCCATCAGACCCGGGACAGGTTACGAGCAGTACTTC.

The V and J genes are TRBV29-1 and TRBJ2-7; 10 nucleotides align to TRBD2. The V and J ends lost 1 base and 2 bases, in that order; junction bases with no gene match: 8. Germline V gives CDR1 SQVTM, CDR2 ANQGSEA. The CDR3 contains 16 residues. The CDR3 DNA reads TGCAGCGTTGAAGGTAACCTAGCGGGGGCCCCCTACGAGCAGTACTTC. It codes for CSVEGNLAGAPYEQYF.

This clone was seen once. The gene calls are TRBV27 and TRBJ2-7, with 9 bases identical to TRBD2. CDR1 and CDR2 from the germline V gene are MNHEY and SMNVEV (reference sequence). The trim removed 3 bases at V and 2 bases at J, leaving 8 bases unmatched. This CDR3 comprises 16 residues. CDR3 sequence: CASSFLSGSIPYEQYF. The CDR3 nucleotides are TGTGCCAGCAGTTTCCTTAGCGGGAGTATTCCCTACGAGCAGTACTTC.

This clone showed up just once. V and J are TRBV28 and TRBJ2-1; TRBD1 matches 9 bases. The CDR3 runs to 14 residues. After removal of 6 bases from V and 6 bases from J, the junction contained 6 bases not matched to a gene. Per the germline V gene, CDR1 is MDHEN and CDR2 is SYDVKM. CDR3 residues: CASRRGQGGNEQFF. The CDR3, as DNA: TGTGCCAGCAGGCGGGGACAGGGAGGCAATGAGCAGTTCTTC.

This clone was detected only once. J is TRBJ2-5 and V is TRBV25-1; TRBD2 agrees at 8 bases. Germline V gives CDR1 MGHDK, CDR2 SYGVNS. This CDR3 spans 15 amino acids. Losses at the gene ends were 1 base for V and 2 bases for J; bases not matched to a gene: 3. The CDR3 loop is CASSEFGGAQETQYF. CDR3 sequence (DNA): TGTGCCAGCAGTGAATTCGGGGGGGCACAAGAGACCCAGTACTTC.

The chain uses TRBV4-1 and TRBJ1-4; TRBD1 agrees at 9 bases. CDR3 length equals 17 residues. Germline assignment: CDR1 MGHRA and CDR2 YSYEKL. J lost 7 bases, V lost 6 bases, and 15 bases had no gene match. The CDR3 sequence is CASSLHFPGQGIEKLFF. The CDR3 DNA reads TGCGCCAGCAGTCTGCACTTCCCGGGACAGGGAATTGAAAAACTGTTTTTT.

This clone was detected only a few times. Additional DNA sequences in this sample encode the identical CDR3. The chain uses TRBV9 and TRBJ1-2; the match to TRBD1 covers 8 bases. V gave up 4 bases and J gave up 3 bases; unmatched junction bases: 2. The CDR3 extends over 13 amino acids. The germline V gene encodes CDR1 SGDLS and CDR2 YYNGEE. The CDR3 DNA sequence: TGTGCCAGCAGCCCGACAGGGGACTATGGCTACACCTTC. It codes for CASSPTGDYGYTF. Full variable domain (outside the CDR3, taken from reference TRBV9 and TRBJ1-2): DSGVTQTPKHLITATGQRVTLRCSPRSGDLSVYWYQQSLDQGLQFLIQYYNGEERAKGNILERFSAQQFPDLHSELNLSSLELGDSALYFCASSPTGDYGYTFGSGTRLTVV.

J is TRBJ1-3 and V is TRBV4-1; maybe TRBD1 (5 bases). V shed 3 bases and J shed 2 bases, with 8 bases lying between them. The CDR3 runs to 14 residues. The germline V gene encodes CDR1 MGHRA and CDR2 YSYEKL. CDR3 sequence (DNA): TGCGCCAGCAGCCAGGGGCAGGCTGGAAACACCATATATTTT. This encodes CASSQGQAGNTIYF.

On this clone: This sample includes further DNA sequences coding for the same CDR3. J is TRBJ2-1 and V is TRBV27, with D unresolved. This CDR3 region has 11 residues. Trimming stripped 4 bases from V and 6 bases from J, with 4 bases between. The germline V gene has CDR1 MNHEY and CDR2 SMNVEV (reference sequence). CDR3 loop: CASSWGNEQFF. CDR3 coding DNA: TGTGCCAGCAGTTGGGGCAATGAGCAGTTCTTC.

The chain couples TRBV11-2 to TRBJ2-1, with TRBD2 matching 11 bases. CDR1 is SGHAT and CDR2 is FQNNGV in the germline V gene. This CDR3 has 16 residues. Losses at the gene ends were 0 bases for V and 7 bases for J; bases not matched to a gene: 5. CDR3 protein: CASSLDPSGGPNEQFF. In DNA, the CDR3 is TGTGCCAGCAGCTTAGACCCTAGCGGGGGGCCGAATGAGCAGTTCTTC.

V is TRBV29-1 and J is TRBJ1-1; possible D gene TRBD1, 5 bases. V was shortened by 5 bases and J by 0 bases, with 10 bases between the two germline ends. The CDR3 is 13 residues long. The germline V gene encodes CDR1 SQVTM and CDR2 ANQGSEA. CDR3 bases: TGCAGCGTTTCTGACAGTATGAACACTGAAGCTTTCTTT. It is translated as CSVSDSMNTEAFF.

The rearrangement links TRBV9 to TRBJ1-2; 9 bases map to TRBD1. Germline lookup yields CDR1 SGDLS and CDR2 YYNGEE. The CDR3 has 15 amino acids. The V segment lost 0 bases and the J segment 7 bases; nucleotides outside the gene matches: 7. CDR3 protein: CASSVDGQGLRGYTF. The CDR3 DNA is TGTGCCAGCAGCGTAGATGGACAGGGGCTCCGTGGCTACACCTTC.

V usage is TRBV6-5 and J usage is TRBJ2-7; no firm D call. Germline CDR1 and CDR2: MNHEY and SVGAGI. The CDR3 is 16 amino acids. Trimming shortened V by 0 bases and J by 2 bases, and 14 bases separated the two germline ends. The CDR3 protein is CASSYSSGTRAYEQYF. The CDR3 DNA follows: TGTGCCAGCAGTTACTCGAGTGGAACAAGGGCCTACGAGCAGTACTTC.

The chain carries TRBV6-1 and TRBJ1-1; 9 nucleotides line up with TRBD1. V dropped 3 bases and J dropped 0; count of bases not matched to a gene: 2. CDR3 size: 15 residues. Looked up from germline, CDR1 is MNHNS and CDR2 is SASEGT. CDR3 residues: CASSEGQGLNTEAFF. CDR3 coding DNA: TGTGCCAGCAGTGAGGGACAGGGACTGAACACTGAAGCTTTCTTT.

The genes are TRBV13 and TRBJ1-1, with 7 bases lining up with TRBD1. Germline-derived CDR1 and CDR2 are PRHDT and FYEKMQ (reference sequence). The trim removed 0 bases at V and 4 bases at J, leaving 11 bases unmatched. The length of the CDR3 is 17 residues. CDR3 region: CASSLGGDRKRGTEAFF. CDR3 nucleotide sequence: TGTGCCAGCAGCTTAGGCGGGGACAGAAAACGGGGCACTGAAGCTTTCTTT.

Of note for this clone: Other DNA sequences in the same sample also yield this CDR3. This chain joins TRBV5-1 and TRBJ1-5; D remains unclear. V lost 0 bases to trimming and J lost 1 base, with 8 bases between them. The germline gives CDR1 SGHRS, CDR2 YFSETQ. The CDR3 loop spans 15 amino acids. The CDR3 loop is CASSLGTVSNQPQHF. CDR3 DNA sequence: TGCGCCAGCAGCTTGGGCACAGTGAGCAATCAGCCCCAGCATTTT.

The rearrangement links TRBV9 to TRBJ2-7, with D tentatively TRBD1 (6 bases). The germline gives CDR1 SGDLS, CDR2 YYNGEE. CDR3 size: 14 residues. Trimming left V 3 bases short and J 3 bases short, with 13 bases between. The CDR3 protein is CASSGYEGGYEQYF. The CDR3 DNA follows: TGTGCCAGCAGCGGATACGAAGGGGGCTACGAGCAGTACTTC.

The count of this clone is one. The genes are TRBV6-5 and TRBJ2-7; TRBD2 matches 11 bases. CDR1 is MNHEY, CDR2 SVGAGI, per germline. V trimming: 11 bases; J trimming: 3 bases; junction bases outside the gene matches: 9. This CDR3 is built from 14 residues. The CDR3: CACRSGTSGYEQYF. DNA of the CDR3: TGTGCCTGCCGATCCGGGACTAGCGGCTACGAGCAGTACTTC.

CDR3 in amino acids: CASSLLQGGPDTEAFF. In DNA, the CDR3 is TGTGCCAGCAGCTTACTACAGGGAGGGCCAGACACTGAAGCTTTCTTT. The chain links TRBV5-4 to TRBJ1-1; TRBD1 is a possible D gene (6 bases). V was trimmed by 2 bases and J by 3 bases, leaving 17 bases between them. The germline CDR1 and CDR2 sequences are SGHNT and YYREEE (reference sequence). The CDR3 is made up of 16 amino acids.

A remark on this clone: Within the sample, other DNA sequences also encode this same CDR3. The chain recombines TRBV29-1 with TRBJ1-1; D may be TRBD1 (6 bases). Trimming left V 1 base short and J 1 base short, with 7 bases between. CDR1 and CDR2 from the germline V gene are SQVTM and ANQGSEA. This CDR3 is 13 amino acids long. Here the CDR3 reads CSVEGRGNTEAFF. Here the CDR3 DNA reads TGCAGCGTTGAAGGCAGGGGGAACACTGAAGCTTTCTTT.

This sequence joins TRBV5-6 and TRBJ1-6; D remains ambiguous. V gave up 3 bases and J gave up 3 bases, with 10 bases separating them. CDR3 length: 15 residues. Germline CDR1 is SGHDT and CDR2 is YYEEEE. CDR3 protein: CASSSLGSYNSPLHF. The CDR3 DNA sequence: TGTGCCAGCAGCTCTCTTGGCAGCTATAATTCACCCCTCCACTTT.

The chain recombines TRBV7-9 with TRBJ2-5, with a possible D match to TRBD1 (5 bases). The CDR3 has 15 amino acids. Trimming took 0 bases from V and 5 from J, leaving 13 bases between them. From germline, CDR1 is SEHNR and CDR2 FQNEAQ (reference sequence). This chain's CDR3 is CASSLAQGLRETQYF. CDR3 bases: TGTGCCAGCAGCTTAGCGCAGGGTCTACGGGAGACCCAGTACTTC.

A remark on this clone: Other DNA sequences in this sample translate to the same CDR3. The chain recombines TRBV4-1 with TRBJ2-7; 7 bases are shared with TRBD2. CDR3 length equals 15 residues. From germline, CDR1 is MGHRA and CDR2 YSYEKL. V shed 1 base, J shed 2 bases, and the junction held 5 bases outside the gene matches. The CDR3 DNA reads as TGCGCCAGCAGCCAAGGCGGGGGACTTACCTACGAGCAGTACTTC. It is translated as CASSQGGGLTYEQYF.